These T cell receptor beta chains were read from a single sample in a study of blood T cell repertoires in COVID-19. Sequencing was performed with immunoSEQ multiplex PCR; in TCRdb, only in-frame clones are kept and a portion is missing. This sample has 88,000 or so clones, with roughly 85% found just once. Sequencing input: peripheral blood. The receptors were sampled from a human donor in a cohort sampled during active COVID-19. Both conserved end residues are part of each CDR3. D genes are given only for firm matches. Where a row states a size, it is once, few, many or the class of an expanded clone; other rows omit it.

TRBV7-2	-	TRBJ1-3	once	TGTGCCAGCAGCTTCGTGGACAGTGGGGCCAGGGCCATATATTTT	CASSFVDSGARAIYF
TRBV9	TRBD2	TRBJ2-7	-	TGTGCCAGCAGCGCGCGGGTGGTCGGGAGGCCCGACGAGCAGTACTTC	CASSARVVGRPDEQYF
TRBV4-2	-	TRBJ1-1	-	TGTGCCAGCAGCCAACTCCGCGGGGGCGGCACTGAAGCTTTCTTT	CASSQLRGGGTEAFF
TRBV28	TRBD2	TRBJ2-3	-	TGTGCCAGCAGAAAAGCGGGAGTGGATACGCAGTATTTT	CASRKAGVDTQYF
TRBV19	-	TRBJ1-5	-	TGTGCCAGTAGTATAGAGACCCAGGGGACCCATAGGAGTCAGCCCCAGCATTTT	CASSIETQGTHRSQPQHF
TRBV7-2	-	TRBJ2-2	-	TGTGCCAGCAGCTTAGAGGCAGGGCTGAACACCGGGGAGCTGTTTTTT	CASSLEAGLNTGELFF
TRBV5-1	TRBD1	TRBJ2-5	-	TGCGCCAGCAGCTTGGAGGGGACAGGGGCCCAAGAGACCCAGTACTTC	CASSLEGTGAQETQYF
TRBV5-1	-	TRBJ2-5	-	TGCGCCAGCAGCACCGGACAGGGAGGGATTGGGGAGACCCAGTACTTC	CASSTGQGGIGETQYF
TRBV5-4	TRBD1	TRBJ1-1	-	TGTGCCAGCAGCGCCGGGACAGAGCAAACACTGGAAGCTTTCTTT	CASSAGTEQTLEAFF
TRBV3-1/TRBV3-2	-	TRBJ2-1	-	TGTGCCAGCAGCCAAGCTCCGATAACAGGGACTGAGCAGTTCTTC	CASSQAPITGTEQFF
TRBV9	TRBD2	TRBJ2-3	-	TGTGCCAGCAGCGCACGACTAGCGGGAAGCACAGATACGCAGTATTTT	CASSARLAGSTDTQYF
TRBV28	-	TRBJ2-7	-	TGTGCCAGCAGTTTACGGGGATACAACAACAACGAGCAGTACTTC	CASSLRGYNNNEQYF
TRBV13	-	TRBJ2-3	-	TGTGCCAGCAGCTCGCCGGGACATTCAACCTATACGCAGTATTTT	CASSSPGHSTYTQYF
TRBV4-1	-	TRBJ1-5	-	TGCGCCAGCAGCCAAGTACGCCGCAGGGTATATCGCAATCAGCCCCAGCATTTT	CASSQVRRRVYRNQPQHF
TRBV6-5	-	TRBJ1-1	-	TGTGCCAGCACCGGAGGGAACACTGAAGCTTTCTTT	CASTGGNTEAFF
TRBV11-2	-	TRBJ1-5	-	TGTGCCAGCAGCTTTGAGCGGACCCAGCCCCAGCATTTT	CASSFERTQPQHF
TRBV15	-	TRBJ2-7	-	TGTGCCACCAGCAGAGAGACCACAGGAGCCGGTGGCGAGCAGTACTTC	CATSRETTGAGGEQYF
TRBV7-7	TRBD2	TRBJ2-2	-	TGTGCTAGCAGCTTGTCCGGGACTAGCGGGGTCGGGGAGCTGTTTTTT	CASSLSGTSGVGELFF
TRBV9	-	TRBJ2-2	-	TGTGCCAGCAGCGTTTATGGCCCCGGGGAGCTGTTTTTT	CASSVYGPGELFF
TRBV7-3	-	TRBJ2-7	-	TGTGCCAGCAGCTTAAAGTCCGGCTACGAGCAGTACTTC	CASSLKSGYEQYF
TRBV4-2	-	TRBJ2-7	-	TGTGCCAGCAGCCAAGGCAGGGCTAATATCAACGAGCAGTACTTC	CASSQGRANINEQYF
TRBV7-2	TRBD2	TRBJ2-2	-	TGTGCCAGCAGCTTAGCTGGGCTAGCGGGCTCCGGGGAGCTGTTTTTT	CASSLAGLAGSGELFF
TRBV6-5	-	TRBJ1-4	-	TGTGGGGTATCACAGGCCCAAAGGGAAAAACTGTTTTTT	CGVSQAQREKLFF
TRBV5-1	TRBD1	TRBJ2-2	-	TGCGCCAGCAGCTTGGAAGGGGGCTCCTACACCGGGGAGCTGTTTTTT	CASSLEGGSYTGELFF
TRBV19	-	TRBJ2-1	-	TGTGCCAGTAGTAGTACACGCCTTTTTCGGTTCTTC	CASSSTRLFRFF
TRBV30	-	TRBJ1-1	once	TGTGCCTGGAAGAGTTCAAAAAGGAACACTGAAGCTTTCTTT	CAWKSSKRNTEAFF
TRBV28	-	TRBJ2-7	-	TGTGCCAGCAGTTTTGACGGACTCAGCTCCTACGAGCAGTACTTC	CASSFDGLSSYEQYF
TRBV6-2/TRBV6-3	TRBD2	TRBJ2-5	once	TGTGCCAGCAGTTACACCGCGACTAGCGGGGGGGCCACGAAGACCCAGTACTTC	CASSYTATSGGATKTQYF
TRBV7-9	-	TRBJ2-2	-	TGTGCCAGCAGCTCCGAGGACAAGGCGAACACCGGGGAGCTGTTTTTT	CASSSEDKANTGELFF
TRBV6-5	-	TRBJ1-2	once	TGTGCCAGCAGACTCGGGACTTATGAAGGCTACACCTTC	CASRLGTYEGYTF
TRBV15	-	TRBJ2-7	-	TGTGCCACCAGCAGAGATCCAGACTCCTACGAGCAGTACTTC	CATSRDPDSYEQYF
TRBV6-2/TRBV6-3	-	TRBJ1-1	-	TGTGCCAGCAGTTATTCGACGGGAAGGTCTGAAGCTTTCTTT	CASSYSTGRSEAFF
TRBV5-8	-	TRBJ1-2	-	TGTGCCAGCAGCTTTAGACAGATCTATGGCTACACCTTC	CASSFRQIYGYTF
TRBV28	TRBD2	TRBJ2-3	-	TGTGCCAGCAGTTCCACCGCCGGTAGCGGGAGGACCACAGATACGCAGTATTTT	CASSSTAGSGRTTDTQYF
TRBV28	TRBD2	TRBJ2-1	few	TGTGCCAGCAGCCTTTATGGACTAGTCGTGGGGCAGTTCTTC	CASSLYGLVVGQFF
TRBV9	-	TRBJ1-1	-	TGTGCCAGCAGCGTAGCAGGACAGTTCAACACTGAAGCTTTCTTT	CASSVAGQFNTEAFF
TRBV3-1/TRBV3-2	-	TRBJ1-1	few	TGTGCCAGCAGCCACGGCGGGAACACTGAAGCTTTCTTT	CASSHGGNTEAFF
TRBV7-3	TRBD1	TRBJ2-6	-	TGTGCCAGCAGCTACATGATGGGACAGGGGAGCTCTGGGGCCAACGTCCTGACTTTC	CASSYMMGQGSSGANVLTF
TRBV24-1	TRBD1	TRBJ2-1	-	TGTGCCACCAGTGATTGGGGTGGGACAGGGGAAAATGAGCAGTTCTTC	CATSDWGGTGENEQFF
TRBV7-6	TRBD1	TRBJ2-2	-	TGTGCCAGCAGCTCGATAAACAGGGGCTTAACCGGGGAGCTGTTTTTT	CASSSINRGLTGELFF
TRBV29-1	TRBD2	TRBJ2-1	few	TGCAGTGCACGAGGGAGGGAGCGGGGTGAGCAGTTCTTC	CSARGRERGEQFF
TRBV19	-	TRBJ2-2	-	TGTGCCAGTACTTGGGAGGTTACGAACACCGGGGAGCTGTTTTTT	CASTWEVTNTGELFF
TRBV28	-	TRBJ1-3	-	TGTGCCAGCAGTTTATGGGGGGCGTCCGGAAACACCATATATTTT	CASSLWGASGNTIYF
TRBV7-2	-	TRBJ1-3	once	TGTGCCAGCAGCTTATTCGGGCGCCCGGGATCCGGAAACACCATATATTTT	CASSLFGRPGSGNTIYF
TRBV27	TRBD1	TRBJ1-1	-	TGTGCCAGCCATAACGAGGGACAGACTGGGCCTGAAGCTTTCTTT	CASHNEGQTGPEAFF
TRBV28	TRBD1	TRBJ2-5	-	TGTGCCAGCAGTCCTCGAGGGACAGGGAAGGGAGAGACCCAGTACTTC	CASSPRGTGKGETQYF
TRBV2	-	TRBJ1-1	-	TGTGCCAGCAGTATTATGAACACTGAAGCTTTCTTT	CASSIMNTEAFF
TRBV2	-	TRBJ2-7	-	TGTGCCAGCAGTGAAGCGGGGGGGCTTTACGAGCAGTACTTC	CASSEAGGLYEQYF
TRBV6-2/TRBV6-3	-	TRBJ1-5	-	TGTGCCAGCAGTTACGATTTCCTGAGGCATGGGAATCAGCCCCAGCATTTT	CASSYDFLRHGNQPQHF
TRBV6-1	TRBD1	TRBJ1-5	-	TGTGCCAGCAGTGAATTGACAGGGGCCAATCAGCCCCAGCATTTT	CASSELTGANQPQHF
TRBV19	-	TRBJ2-5	-	TGTGCCAGTAGTCTGACCTCTACCTCGGAGGAGACCCAGTACTTC	CASSLTSTSEETQYF
TRBV4-1	TRBD1	TRBJ2-2	few	TGCGCCAGCAGCCAAATACCAGGGGGTACCGGGGAGCTGTTTTTT	CASSQIPGGTGELFF
TRBV29-1	-	TRBJ1-1	once	TGCAGCGTTGTTTCAGGACAACTCGAACCTTTCTTT	CSVVSGQLEPFF
TRBV7-2	-	TRBJ2-3	once	TGTGCCAGCAGCTTAGAGGGCCGGGAGAGCACAGATACGCAGTATTTT	CASSLEGRESTDTQYF
TRBV10-2	TRBD1	TRBJ2-5	once	TGCGCCAGCGGGGGACAGGGGGCTACGAAGACCCAGTACTTC	CASGGQGATKTQYF
TRBV4-1	-	TRBJ1-4	-	TGCGCCAGCAGCCCGCAACAGGCGTGGAGCGCTGAAAAACTGTTTTTT	CASSPQQAWSAEKLFF
TRBV7-3	TRBD1	TRBJ2-5	-	TGTGCCAGCAGCTTGACAGGGGACCCAAATAACCCCTTTCAAGAGACCCAGTACTTC	CASSLTGDPNNPFQETQYF
TRBV7-2	-	TRBJ2-3	-	TGTGCCAGCAGCTTTTCACTATCCACAGATACGCAGTATTTT	CASSFSLSTDTQYF
TRBV30	-	TRBJ1-2	-	TGTGCCTGGACGGGGGGTACCTATGGCTACACCTTC	CAWTGGTYGYTF